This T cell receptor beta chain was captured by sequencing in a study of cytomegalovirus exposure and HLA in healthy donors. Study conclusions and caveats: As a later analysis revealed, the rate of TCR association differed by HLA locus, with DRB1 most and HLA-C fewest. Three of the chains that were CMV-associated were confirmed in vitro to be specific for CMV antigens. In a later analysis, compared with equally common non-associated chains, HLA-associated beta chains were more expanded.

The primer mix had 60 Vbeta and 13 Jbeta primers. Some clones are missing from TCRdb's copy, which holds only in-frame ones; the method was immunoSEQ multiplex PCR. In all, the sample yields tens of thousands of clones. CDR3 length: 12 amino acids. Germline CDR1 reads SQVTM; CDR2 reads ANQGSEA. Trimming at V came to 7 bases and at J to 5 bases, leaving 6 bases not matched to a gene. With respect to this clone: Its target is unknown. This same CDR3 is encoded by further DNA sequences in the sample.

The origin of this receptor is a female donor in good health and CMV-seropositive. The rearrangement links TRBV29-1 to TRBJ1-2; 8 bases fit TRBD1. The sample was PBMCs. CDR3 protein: CSASGGAYGYTF. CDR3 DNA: TGCAGCGCTTCAGGGGGCGCGTATGGCTACACCTTC.